This TCR beta chain was found in a study of identical twins. The study's findings and limits: Abundant beta clonotypes from cord blood bore fewer insertions; memory repertoires lacked this pattern.

CDR3 length: 15 amino acids. V was clipped by 4 bases and J by 1 base, with 11 bases between them. In germline, CDR1 is SGHTA, CDR2 FQGTGA. TCRdb re-analysed the 5' RACE reads in MiXCR, keeping a single row per CDR3 protein. This table has about 200,000 distinct CDR3 sequences, 15% to 20% appearing once. This clonotype was counted only a few times. Its antigen is not known. Healthy Caucasians provided all donations. This sample also appeared in a second study, on T cells expressing NK-cell markers. That paper notes: TCR beta repertoires came from sorted CD3+CD56+NKG2C+, CD3+CD56+NKG2C- and CD3+CD56-NKG2C+ T cells. Anti-gamma-delta TCR antibody use in several experiments restricted sorting to alpha-beta TCR T cells.

The TCR comes from a young woman in good health. The rearrangement joins TRBV7-3 to TRBJ2-1, with D perhaps TRBD2 (5 bases). Sample: CD8+ T cells sorted from blood. The CDR3 bases are TGTGCCAGCAGCTCCCCCGGGATATCCTACAATGAGCAGTTCTTC. This encodes CASSSPGISYNEQFF.